The table lists the clone carrying this T cell receptor beta chain with a few counts. Antigen specificity is unknown. The V gene's germline CDR1 is LGHNA and CDR2 YSLEER. V shed 4 bases and J shed 3 bases, with 10 bases lying between them. The CDR3 totals 13 residues. The source of the sample is a study of T cell responses to AZD1222 COVID-19 vaccine. General study findings and limits: Rises in breadth and depth of Spike-specific TCRs came after two AZD1222 doses. Baseline serology detected seropositivity in only a handful of AZD1222 recipients. It should be noted that donors were predominantly white British and more often female, and clonal diversity was possibly underestimated.

TCRdb keeps only in-frame clones here, not all; method: immunoSEQ multiplex PCR. Here the sample spans about 150,000 clones, more than 75% being singletons. The clonotype originates from an adult in good health. The material sequenced was peripheral blood, taken on day 0 of AZD1222 vaccination. This chain connects TRBV4-3 to TRBJ2-7; no firm D call. This CDR3 is CASSPGPGYEQYF. The CDR3 DNA is TGCGCCAGCAGCCCTGGGCCAGGCTACGAGCAGTACTTC.